The rows below give T cell receptor beta chains drawn from one sample of a study of T cell responses to AZD1222 COVID-19 vaccine. Clones were sequenced by immunoSEQ multiplex PCR, and TCRdb holds only the in-frame ones, with some missing. The top ten clones hold around 1.6% of a sample with about 140,000 clones, around 91% of them seen once. This material consisted of peripheral blood, taken on day 0 of AZD1222 vaccination. Source of these receptors: an adult in good health. CDR3s include the opening cysteine and the closing phenylalanine or tryptophan. A D gene is named only where the DNA matches it firmly. The size field is filled for only some rows; it gives once, few, many or a size class.

D: NA
length: 14
J: TRBJ1-1
size: NA
V: TRBV7-2
DNA: TGTGCCAGCAGCCCCGACGGTATGAACACTGAAGCTTTCTTT
CDR3: CASSPDGMNTEAFF

D: NA
length: 14
J: TRBJ1-4
size: NA
V: TRBV30
DNA: TGTGCCTGGAGTGTGGGGACGGGACATGAAAAACTGTTTTTT
CDR3: CAWSVGTGHEKLFF

D: NA
length: 15
J: TRBJ1-5
size: once
V: TRBV28
DNA: TGTGCCAGCAGTTTCCGAATAGGGGGCAATCAGCCCCAGCATTTT
CDR3: CASSFRIGGNQPQHF

D: NA
length: 13
J: TRBJ1-3
size: NA
V: TRBV5-1
DNA: TGCGCCAGCAGCAGGACAGCTGGAAACACCATATATTTT
CDR3: CASSRTAGNTIYF

D: NA
length: 13
J: TRBJ2-7
size: NA
V: TRBV7-9
DNA: TGTGCCAGCAGCCCACAGGGTACGAGAGAGCAGTACTTC
CDR3: CASSPQGTREQYF

D: TRBD2
length: 15
J: TRBJ2-1
size: NA
V: TRBV11-3
DNA: TGTGCCAGCAGCTTAACAGCGGGACCCTACAATGAGCAGTTCTTC
CDR3: CASSLTAGPYNEQFF

D: NA
length: 12
J: TRBJ2-7
size: NA
V: TRBV16
DNA: TGTGCCAGCAGTATCACTCCGAACGAGCAGTACTTC
CDR3: CASSITPNEQYF

D: TRBD2
length: 20
J: TRBJ2-1
size: NA
V: TRBV19
DNA: TGTGCCAGTAGTATCCGACGAACCCGACTAGCGGGGGCGCCGTACAATGAGCAGTTCTTC
CDR3: CASSIRRTRLAGAPYNEQFF

D: TRBD1
length: 17
J: TRBJ1-3
size: NA
V: TRBV19
DNA: TGTGCCAGTATTGGTAAAGGGGGACAGGCTTGGCGAAACACCATATATTTT
CDR3: CASIGKGGQAWRNTIYF

D: TRBD1
length: 14
J: TRBJ2-1
size: NA
V: TRBV4-1
DNA: TGCGCCAGCAGCCAAGGACAGGGGATTGATGAGCAGTTCTTC
CDR3: CASSQGQGIDEQFF

D: TRBD2
length: 15
J: TRBJ2-7
size: NA
V: TRBV28
DNA: TGTGCCAGCAACAATCCTAGCGGGAGTGCTTACGAGCAGTACTTC
CDR3: CASNNPSGSAYEQYF

D: NA
length: 12
J: TRBJ1-1
size: NA
V: TRBV30
DNA: TGTGCCTCCGATGACTGGGACACTGAAGCTTTCTTT
CDR3: CASDDWDTEAFF

D: NA
length: 12
J: TRBJ2-5
size: NA
V: TRBV7-9
DNA: TGTGCCAGCAGCTTAGTTGTACAGACCCAGTACTTC
CDR3: CASSLVVQTQYF

D: TRBD1
length: 15
J: TRBJ1-5
size: NA
V: TRBV6-5
DNA: TGTGCCAGCACCCCAGCTGGGACAGGGGGTCAGCCCCAGCATTTT
CDR3: CASTPAGTGGQPQHF

D: TRBD1
length: 15
J: TRBJ1-5
size: NA
V: TRBV9
DNA: TGTGCCAGCAGCGCGACAGGGATTTTAGGTCAGCCCCAGCATTTT
CDR3: CASSATGILGQPQHF

D: NA
length: 15
J: TRBJ2-1
size: once
V: TRBV7-6
DNA: TGTGCCAGCAGCTTAGAGGGGGAAACCTACAATGAGCAGTTCTTC
CDR3: CASSLEGETYNEQFF

D: NA
length: 12
J: TRBJ2-7
size: NA
V: TRBV3-1/TRBV3-2
DNA: TGTGCCAGCGGGGACCCGCTGGAAGAGCAGTACTTC
CDR3: CASGDPLEEQYF

D: NA
length: 17
J: TRBJ1-5
size: NA
V: TRBV4-1
DNA: TGCGCCAGCAGCCAAGTCGTAAGTCACCATAGCAATCAGCCCCAGCATTTT
CDR3: CASSQVVSHHSNQPQHF

D: NA
length: 16
J: TRBJ1-5
size: NA
V: TRBV19
DNA: TGTGCCAGCCTAACTGCAGGGCTATCTAGGGATCAGCCCCAGCATTTT
CDR3: CASLTAGLSRDQPQHF

D: TRBD2
length: 15
J: TRBJ2-1
size: NA
V: TRBV7-2
DNA: TGTGCCAGCAGCTTTGGGGCGGGAGGGTACAATGAGCAGTTCTTC
CDR3: CASSFGAGGYNEQFF

D: NA
length: 11
J: TRBJ1-2
size: NA
V: TRBV25-1
DNA: TGTGCCAGCAGATTAAACTATGGCTACACCTTC
CDR3: CASRLNYGYTF